This T cell receptor beta chain is from a study of blood T cell repertoires in COVID-19. On the study more broadly: The study drew acute and convalescent COVID-19 samples from the United States, Italy and Spain. From T cells, B-cell-depleted T cells, or PBMCs came the material, which was cDNA or gDNA.

This clone is a singleton in its sample. Germline assignment: CDR1 MNHEY and CDR2 SMNVEV (reference sequence). V was cut by 4 bases and J by 7 bases, with 29 bases left in between. This CDR3 contains 19 residues. Seattle patients were enrolled during active infection and followed longitudinally. As processed by the authors: Nucleated cell counts were estimated from reference gene primer amplification. Sequencing used immunoSEQ multiplex PCR; TCRdb keeps in-frame clones, though not all of them. That table is the source of V, J and clone size, and D and trimming were worked out from the DNA. The repertoire consists of 250,000 to 300,000 clones, with about 90% occurring once and the leading ten covering roughly 12%.

Sequencing input: peripheral blood. This receptor was obtained from a woman in her twenties or thirties with COVID-19, enrolled during active disease. V usage is TRBV27 and J usage is TRBJ2-1, with TRBD2 as a possible D gene (11 bases). CDR3 loop: CASSYRGQGLAGGRNEQFF. Here the CDR3 DNA reads TGTGCCAGCAGTTACAGGGGACAGGGGCTAGCGGGAGGTAGGAATGAGCAGTTCTTC.